What follows are 32 T cell receptor beta chains derived from one specimen sequenced in a study of blood T cell repertoires in COVID-19. Sequenced by immunoSEQ multiplex PCR; TCRdb stores in-frame clones only, minus some. This sample has about 70,000 clones, with over 60% found just once. The sample consisted of peripheral blood. The source of these receptors is a woman aged 80 or over with active or convalescent COVID-19.

This chain connects TRBV7-2 to TRBJ1-5; weak D call: TRBD1 (6 bases). The CDR3 contains 15 residues. Germline V CDR1 and CDR2: SGHTA, FQGNSA. V was cut by 4 bases and J by 0 bases, with 10 bases left in between. As DNA, the CDR3 is TGTGCCAGCAGCTCATTACAGGGTAGCAATCAGCCCCAGCATTTT. It encodes CASSSLQGSNQPQHF. The entire variable domain, with the rest obtained from reference TRBV7-2 and TRBJ1-5, is as follows: GAGVSQSPSNKVTEKGKDVELRCDPISGHTALYWYRQSLGQGLEFLIYFQGNSAPDKSGLPSDRFSAERTGGSVSTLTIQRTQQEDSAVYLCASSSLQGSNQPQHFGDGTRLSIL.

CDR3 bases: TGTGCCAGCGGGCCTAGGGGGGGCCTCCCCTACGAGCAGTACTTC. As protein: CASGPRGGLPYEQYF. V gene TRBV5-6 combines with J gene TRBJ2-7; possibly TRBD2 for D (7 bases). CDR3 length equals 15 residues. The V end was cut by 7 bases, the J end by 2 bases, with 19 bases between. Germline V CDR1 and CDR2: SGHDT, YYEEEE.

The chain is built from TRBV19 and TRBJ1-2; D is uncertain. This CDR3 has 14 amino acids. Germline V gene lookup returns CDR1 LNHDA and CDR2 SQIVND (reference sequence). V lost 4 bases to trimming and J lost 2 bases, with 11 bases between them. The CDR3: CASSTSASNYGYTF. As DNA, the CDR3 is TGTGCCAGTAGTACCAGCGCCTCCAACTATGGCTACACCTTC.

The CDR3 DNA follows: TGTGCCAGCGGGACAGAGAATGAAAAACTGTTTTTT. As protein: CASGTENEKLFF. The chain has TRBV2 and TRBJ1-4; 7 nucleotides align to TRBD1. Germline V CDR1 and CDR2: SNHLY, FYNNEI. Trimming cost V 8 bases and J 5 bases; bases outside gene matches: 2. The CDR3 has 12 amino acids.

The V gene is TRBV24-1, the J gene TRBJ1-2; D not certain. In germline, CDR1 is KGHDR, CDR2 SFDVKD. V was trimmed by 7 bases and J by 4 bases, leaving 15 bases between them. The CDR3 loop spans 14 amino acids. CDR3 nucleotides: TGTGCCACCAGCCCAGGCGCGGGCCGCTATGGCTACACCTTC. Translating gives CATSPGAGRYGYTF.

The rearrangement links TRBV2 to TRBJ1-1, with D perhaps matching TRBD1 (6 bases). Trimming left V 3 bases short and J 0 bases short, with 8 bases between. Germline CDR1 SNHLY, CDR2 FYNNEI. This CDR3 is 14 amino acids long. The CDR3 DNA reads as TGTGCCAGCAGTGAGAGGGGGATGAACACTGAAGCTTTCTTT. Translating it yields CASSERGMNTEAFF.

J is TRBJ2-2 and V is TRBV3-1 (or the pseudogene TRBV3-2); TRBD1 agrees at 12 bases. The CDR3 is 17 residues long. CDR1 LGHDT and CDR2 YNNKEL come from the germline V gene (reference sequence). The trim removed 3 bases at V and 1 base at J, leaving 3 bases unmatched. In nucleotides, the CDR3 is TGTGCCAGCAGCCAGGGACAGGGGGCATTGAACACCGGGGAGCTGTTTTTT. Amino acids: CASSQGQGALNTGELFF.

The chain links TRBV10-3 to TRBJ1-1, with D maybe TRBD1 (5 bases). Germline-derived CDR1 and CDR2 are ENHRY and SYGVKD. There are 14 residues in the CDR3. V gave up 7 bases and J gave up 3 bases, with 15 bases separating them. The CDR3 protein is CAIKDPGEYTEAFF. The CDR3 nucleotides read TGTGCCATCAAGGACCCGGGGGAGTACACTGAAGCTTTCTTT.

This clone was found once. The rearrangement joins TRBV21-1 to TRBJ1-1; TRBD1, the D gene given by the table, was not confirmed from the DNA. TRBV21-1 represents a pseudogene. The CDR3 totals 20 residues. CDR3 in DNA: TGTGCCAGCAGCAAAGTCACCCCTCAGATTGGGCTCGGAAGTTGCACTGAAGCTTTCTTT. Translation gives CASSKVTPQIGLGSCTEAFF.

This chain joins TRBV5-1 and TRBJ1-1; 8 bases fit TRBD1. Per the germline V gene, CDR1 is SGHRS and CDR2 is YFSETQ. The CDR3 length is 15 residues. Trimming removed 4 bases from V and 4 bases from J; junction bases left unmatched: 9. CDR3 residues: CASSIDRGTGTEAFF. CDR3 bases: TGCGCCAGCAGCATTGACAGGGGAACGGGCACTGAAGCTTTCTTT.

A few counts support this clone. V usage is TRBV30 and J usage is TRBJ1-2; TRBD1 is a possible D gene (6 bases). The V end was cut by 8 bases, the J end by 4 bases, with 17 bases between. The germline gives CDR1 GTSNPN, CDR2 SVGIG (reference sequence). This CDR3 region has 13 residues. The chain's CDR3 is CAASSGVFYGYTF. The CDR3 nucleotides read TGTGCCGCCTCATCAGGGGTTTTCTATGGCTACACCTTC.

The chain couples TRBV5-6 to TRBJ1-5; D remains unclear. This CDR3 spans 16 amino acids. The V end lost 4 bases, the J end lost 4 bases, and 18 bases lay between the germline ends. Germline V gene sequence: CDR1 SGHDT, CDR2 YYEEEE. The CDR3 here is CASSVRSLGVNQPQHF. The CDR3 DNA sequence: TGTGCCAGCAGCGTCAGATCGCTCGGGGTAAATCAGCCCCAGCATTTT.

The rearrangement uses TRBV29-1 and TRBJ2-3; 8 bases are shared with TRBD2. The CDR3 runs 13 residues. J gave up 3 bases and V 6 bases, and 5 bases lay outside the gene matches. Germline CDR1 SQVTM, CDR2 ANQGSEA. This CDR3 reads CSVTGLGTDTQYF. DNA of the CDR3: TGCAGCGTGACGGGACTAGGGACAGATACGCAGTATTTT.

The chain links TRBV2 to TRBJ2-7, with TRBD1 matching over 7 bases. In germline, CDR1 is SNHLY, CDR2 FYNNEI. V trimming: 3 bases; J trimming: 6 bases; junction bases outside the gene matches: 5. The length of the CDR3 is 13 residues. The DNA for the CDR3 is TGTGCCAGCAGTGAGAGGGGGCTGGTCGAGCAGTACTTC. Its translation is CASSERGLVEQYF.

As to this clone: At one of its ends the junction is not consistent with the germline gene, which may arise from a read error. This sequence joins TRBV28 and TRBJ2-7; 10 bases line up with TRBD1. CDR3 length: 12 residues. Germline-derived CDR1 and CDR2 are MDHEN and SYDVKM. CDR3: CASRPGGQGTSF. The DNA for the CDR3 is TGTGCCAGCAGACCGGGGGGACAGGGGACCTCCTTC.

The CDR3 loop reads CASSVHQGVGTGELFF. CDR3 bases: TGTGCCAGCAGCGTCCACCAGGGGGTAGGCACCGGGGAGCTGTTTTTT. This rearrangement joins TRBV9 to TRBJ2-2, with TRBD1 matching over 7 bases. CDR3 length: 16 amino acids. Germline loops: CDR1 SGDLS, CDR2 YYNGEE. The V and J ends lost 2 bases and 4 bases, in that order; junction bases with no gene match: 8.

This chain joins TRBV6-1 and TRBJ1-2, with D perhaps matching TRBD1 (5 bases). This CDR3 region has 15 residues. Germline V lookup: CDR1 MNHNS, CDR2 SASEGT. Trimming removed 5 bases from V and 3 bases from J, with 16 bases in between. The CDR3 here is CASSFIGREDYGYTF. The CDR3 DNA sequence: TGTGCCAGCAGTTTTATAGGCAGGGAGGACTATGGCTACACCTTC.

V usage is TRBV5-6 and J usage is TRBJ1-2, with a weak D call TRBD1 (5 bases). CDR3 length: 16 residues. CDR1 and CDR2 from the germline V gene are SGHDT and YYEEEE. Between the trimmed V and J ends, which lost 0 bases and 5 bases, there was a span of 17 bases. The CDR3 reads CASSLDAWGAGYGYTF. The CDR3 DNA reads TGTGCCAGCAGCTTGGATGCGTGGGGCGCGGGGTATGGCTACACCTTC.

The chain has TRBV28 and TRBJ1-4; no clear D gene. CDR1 and CDR2 from the germline V gene are MDHEN and SYDVKM. The V gene lost 6 bases and the J gene lost 4 bases, with 12 bases spanning the gap. This CDR3 has 14 amino acids. CDR3 nucleotides: TGTGCCAGCAGCTCCCCCAGTATTAATGAAAAACTGTTTTTT. Translation: CASSSPSINEKLFF.

The chain couples TRBV5-1 to TRBJ2-2, with TRBD2 identical over 9 bases. CDR1 SGHRS and CDR2 YFSETQ come from the germline V gene. V lost 4 bases to trimming and J lost 6 bases; unmatched junction nucleotides: 13. This CDR3 region has 17 residues. Here the CDR3 DNA reads TGCGCCAGCAGCGCGGAACCCGGGACTAGCTTGGCCGGGGAGCTGTTTTTT. It is translated as CASSAEPGTSLAGELFF.

The chain has TRBV5-4 and TRBJ2-2, with unresolved D. The germline V gene encodes CDR1 SGHNT and CDR2 YYREEE (reference sequence). Between the trimmed V and J ends, which lost 0 bases and 1 base, there was a span of 4 bases. CDR3 length: 14 residues. The DNA of the CDR3 is TGTGCCAGCAGCTTGGCGGGGAACACCGGGGAGCTGTTTTTT. Encoded protein: CASSLAGNTGELFF.

This sequence joins TRBV5-4 and TRBJ2-3; 16 nucleotides line up with TRBD2. The CDR3 extends over 20 amino acids. After removal of 0 bases from V and 2 bases from J, the junction contained 9 bases not matched to a gene. CDR1 and CDR2 from the germline V gene are SGHNT and YYREEE (reference sequence). The CDR3: CASSLARGLAGGGFTDTQYF. CDR3 DNA sequence: TGTGCCAGCAGCTTGGCCAGGGGACTAGCGGGGGGGGGATTCACAGATACGCAGTATTTT.

V gene TRBV30 combines with J gene TRBJ2-3; 8 positions agree with TRBD2. The CDR3 consists of 12 residues. Germline assignment: CDR1 GTSNPN and CDR2 SVGIG (reference sequence). This CDR3 reads CAGTGGGPSKYF. CDR3 DNA: TGTGCAGGGACCGGGGGGGGGCCCTCCAAGTATTTT. The full variable domain, rest sourced from reference TRBV30 and TRBJ2-3, is SQTIHQWPATLVQPVGSPLSLECTVEGTSNPNLYWYRQAAGRGLQLLFYSVGIGQISSEVPQNLSASRPQDRQFILSSKKLLLSDSGFYLCAGTGGGPSKYFGPGTRLTVL.

This chain joins TRBV15 and TRBJ2-7, with 7 bases that match TRBD2. Germline CDR1 and CDR2: LNHNV and YYDKDF (reference sequence). V shed 1 base and J 2 bases; nucleotides not matched to a gene: 5. The CDR3 spans 15 residues. The CDR3 here is CATSRASGGTYEQYF. CDR3 DNA sequence: TGTGCCACCAGCAGAGCTTCGGGAGGAACCTACGAGCAGTACTTC.

The rearrangement links TRBV3-1 (or the pseudogene TRBV3-2) to TRBJ1-1, with unresolved D. CDR1 is LGHDT, CDR2 YNNKEL, per germline (reference sequence). The CDR3 extends over 13 amino acids. V lost 0 bases and J lost 7, with 9 bases in between. CDR3 sequence reads: CASSQDLRSEAFF. The CDR3 DNA sequence: TGTGCCAGCAGCCAAGACCTTAGGAGTGAAGCTTTCTTT.

The sample holds one count of this clone. The chain recombines TRBV7-9 with TRBJ2-1, with 11 bases lining up with TRBD2. J lost 7 bases, V lost 3 bases, and 11 bases had no gene match. The germline V gene has CDR1 SEHNR and CDR2 FQNEAQ (reference sequence). The CDR3 sequence is 17 residues long. CDR3 DNA: TGTGCCAGCAGCTTTCCTAGCGGGGGGCCAAACAGGAATGAGCAGTTCTTC. Encoded protein: CASSFPSGGPNRNEQFF.

This clone showed up just a few times. This chain links TRBV28 with TRBJ1-3; D perhaps matches TRBD1 (5 bases). The CDR3 totals 14 residues. Germline values: CDR1 MDHEN, CDR2 SYDVKM. The ends were cut back, 8 bases at V and 4 bases at J, with 15 bases in the middle. The CDR3 DNA sequence: TGTGCCAGCGTAATGGGGGGAGTGGGAAACACCATATATTTT. Its translation: CASVMGGVGNTIYF.

V usage is TRBV10-1 and J usage is TRBJ2-7; the D gene is possibly TRBD2 (6 bases). The ends were cut back, 3 bases at V and 5 bases at J, with 8 bases in the middle. This CDR3 comprises 12 residues. The germline V gene encodes CDR1 WNHNN and CDR2 SYGVQD (reference sequence). DNA for the CDR3: TGCGCCAGCAGTGACGGAGGGGACGAGCAGTACTTC. Translating gives CASSDGGDEQYF.

The chain employs TRBV11-3 and TRBJ2-7, with a weak D call TRBD1 (5 bases). V was cut by 4 bases and J by 9 bases, with 16 bases left in between. This CDR3 has 13 amino acids. Germline loops: CDR1 SGHNT, CDR2 YENEEA. This chain's CDR3 is CASSSSGDQGQYF. The CDR3 DNA follows: TGTGCCAGCAGCTCGTCGGGCGACCAGGGGCAGTACTTC.

The V call is TRBV4-2, the J call TRBJ2-3; D perhaps matches TRBD2 (7 bases). The germline CDR1 and CDR2 sequences are LGHNA and YNFKEQ. The CDR3 is 19 residues long. Trimming stripped 7 bases from V and 2 bases from J, with 28 bases between. In DNA form, the CDR3 reads TGTGCCAGCACCCTATGTTACGCGACGGGGGGCCTGAACACAGATACGCAGTATTTT. Its protein is CASTLCYATGGLNTDTQYF.

The CDR3 is CASTFGEGLTF. CDR3 nucleotide sequence: TGTGCCAGCACCTTTGGGGAGGGGCTCACCTTC. The rearrangement uses TRBV6-5 and TRBJ1-2; D is perhaps TRBD1 (5 bases). From germline, CDR1 is MNHEY and CDR2 SVGAGI. V dropped 7 bases and J dropped 13 bases, with 16 bases sitting between them. The CDR3 has 11 residues.

The V gene is TRBV4-1, the J gene TRBJ1-2; D is unclear. Per the germline V gene, CDR1 is MGHRA and CDR2 is YSYEKL. V was pared by 1 base and J by 0 bases, with 9 bases between. CDR3 length equals 15 residues. The CDR3 loop is CASSQVAQANYGYTF. The CDR3 DNA sequence: TGCGCCAGCAGCCAAGTGGCCCAAGCTAACTATGGCTACACCTTC.